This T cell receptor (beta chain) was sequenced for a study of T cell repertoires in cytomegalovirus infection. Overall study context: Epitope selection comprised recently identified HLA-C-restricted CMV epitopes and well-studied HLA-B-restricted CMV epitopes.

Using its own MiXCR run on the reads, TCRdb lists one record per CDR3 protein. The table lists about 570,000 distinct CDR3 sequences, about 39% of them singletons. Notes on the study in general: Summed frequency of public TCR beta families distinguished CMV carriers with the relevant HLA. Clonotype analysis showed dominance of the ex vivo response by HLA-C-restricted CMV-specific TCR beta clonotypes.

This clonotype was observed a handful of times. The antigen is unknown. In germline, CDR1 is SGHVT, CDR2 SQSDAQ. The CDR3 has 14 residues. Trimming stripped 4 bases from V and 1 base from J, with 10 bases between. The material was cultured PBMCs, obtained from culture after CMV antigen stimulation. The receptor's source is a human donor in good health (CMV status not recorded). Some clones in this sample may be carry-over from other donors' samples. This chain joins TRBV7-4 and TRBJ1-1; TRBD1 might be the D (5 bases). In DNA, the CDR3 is TGTGCCAGCAGCTCGGGACGGCAGAACACTGAAGCTTTCTTT. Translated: CASSSGRQNTEAFF. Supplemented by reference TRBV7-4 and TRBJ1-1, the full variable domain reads GAGVSQSPRYKVAKRGRDVALRCDSISGHVTLYWYRQTLGQGSEVLTYSQSDAQRDKSGRPSGRFSAERPERSVSTLKIQRTEQGDSAVYLCASSSGRQNTEAFFGQGTRLTVV.